The present T cell receptor (beta chain) was sequenced within a study of T cells in Graves' hyperthyroidism and ophthalmopathy. Over 18 months, lack of ophthalmopathy progression marked Graves' hyperthyroidism as stable. Patients aged 18 to 65 had newly diagnosed hyperthyroidism of under 2 months' duration. Reasons for excluding patients were uncontrolled infection, other autoimmune disease, pregnancy or lactation. Amplified TCR beta CDR3 regions derived from RNA transcripts. HTBI primers were employed in a first-round RT-PCR of the TCR CDR3. Each CDR3 protein is one row after TCRdb ran MiXCR on the multiplex PCR reads. The sample yields around 760,000 distinct CDR3 sequences, around 40% seen once. There are 12 residues in the CDR3. CDR1 SGHRS and CDR2 YFSETQ come from the germline V gene. V was clipped by 0 bases and J by 5 bases, with 5 bases between them. This clonotype was observed a handful of times.

The rearrangement joins TRBV5-1 to TRBJ1-2; the D is unclear. The receptor was isolated from a woman in her thirties or forties with Graves' hyperthyroidism. The sequencing sample was made of blood. CDR3 amino acids: CASSLDQYGYTF. The CDR3 coding sequence is TGCGCCAGCAGCTTGGACCAATATGGCTACACCTTC.